The sequence of this TCR beta chain was determined in a study of glioma-infiltrating T cells. General study points: Tissue and blood shared very few CDR3 sequences. A blood CDR3 motif signature was depleted in highly divergent patients.

The germline V gene encodes CDR1 SGHVS and CDR2 FNYEAQ. The ends were cut back, 5 bases at V and 7 bases at J, with 12 bases in the middle. The CDR3 consists of 14 residues. Amplification of TCR alpha and beta CDR3 regions from RNA used iRepertoire nested multiplex PCR. For one-step reverse transcription and amplification, roughly 100-400 ng of tissue mRNA or PBMC total RNA was used. TCRdb itself ran the multiplex PCR reads through MiXCR, one entry per CDR3 protein. The sample records fewer than 500,000 distinct CDR3 sequences, 41% being singletons. A note on this clonotype: What it binds is not known.

This sequence originates from a human donor with low-grade glioma or glioblastoma, undergoing nonglioma brain surgery, or in good health (not recorded which). J is TRBJ1-6 and V is TRBV7-6; no reliable D call. Material: glioma tissue, nonneoplastic brain tissue, or PBMCs (not recorded which). CDR3 nucleotide sequence: TGTGCCAGCAGCCCAAGAAGCTCCAATTCACCCCTCCACTTT. It yields the protein CASSPRSSNSPLHF. Filled out from reference TRBV7-6 and TRBJ1-6, the complete variable domain reads GAGVSQSPRYKVTKRGQDVALRCDPISGHVSLYWYRQALGQGPEFLTYFNYEAQQDKSGLPNDRFSAERPEGSISTLTIQRTEQRDSAMYRCASSPRSSNSPLHFGNGTRLTVT.